This is a list of T cell receptor beta chains from one sample in a study of identical twins. TCRdb recomputed calls from the 5' RACE reads with MiXCR, one row per CDR3 protein. This sample has roughly 720,000 distinct CDR3 sequences; about 18% occur once, and the top ten carry less than 15%. The sample was also linked to a second study, of T cells expressing NK-cell markers.

Input material: PBMCs. The receptors were sampled from a woman aged 18-35 years in good health. Each CDR3 is given with its conserved first and last residue. The order of the fields is clone size, CDR3 length, D gene, J gene, V gene, CDR3 DNA, CDR3 protein. A D gene is named only where the DNA matches it firmly. Some rows mark clone size as missing; the rest say once, few, many or name a class of expanded clone.

NA 15 NA TRBJ1-6 TRBV5-1 TGCGCCAGCAGCTCCTACGAATGGGATAATTCACCCCTCCACTTT CASSSYEWDNSPLHF
many 15 NA TRBJ2-1 TRBV20-1 TGCAGTGCTAGAGATCTGAGGGCCCCCTACAATGAGCAGTTCTTC CSARDLRAPYNEQFF
NA 16 NA TRBJ2-1 TRBV10-3 TGTGCCATCAGGGATAGATCGCTAGCCTCCTACAATGAGCAGTTCTTC CAIRDRSLASYNEQFF
few 14 TRBD2 TRBJ2-1 TRBV11-2 TGTGCCAGCAGTGAGGGACTAGAGGACAATGAGCAGTTCTTC CASSEGLEDNEQFF
few 14 NA TRBJ2-3 TRBV20-1 TGCAGTGCTAGACTCCTCAAGAGCACAGATACGCAGTATTTT CSARLLKSTDTQYF
NA 16 TRBD2 TRBJ2-3 TRBV15 TGTGCCACCAAGACCGGACTAGCGGGTGTGACAGATACGCAGTATTTT CATKTGLAGVTDTQYF
few 14 NA TRBJ1-4 TRBV7-8 TGTGCCAGCAGCCGCGGGGCTCCAGATGAAAAACTGTTTTTT CASSRGAPDEKLFF
many 16 TRBD1 TRBJ1-6 TRBV12-3/TRBV12-4 TGTGCCAGCAGGCCGAATCGACAGGGCGCGCATTCACCCCTCCACTTT CASRPNRQGAHSPLHF
few 14 NA TRBJ2-3 TRBV5-1 TGCGCCAGCAGCTTTTTGGGGTACACAGATACGCAGTATTTT CASSFLGYTDTQYF
few 18 NA TRBJ2-4 TRBV11-2 TGTGCCAGCAGCTTAGGGGGGATCGGCCCGATAGCCAAAAACATTCAGTACTTC CASSLGGIGPIAKNIQYF
NA 15 NA TRBJ2-1 TRBV11-2 TGTGCCAGCAGCTTAGAGCCCAGGTCCTACAATGAGCAGTTCTTC CASSLEPRSYNEQFF
NA 18 TRBD2 TRBJ2-3 TRBV7-8 TGTGCCAGCAGCTTAGATTTTGCGTCTGTGCGGGGGATCGATACGCAGTATTTT CASSLDFASVRGIDTQYF
few 14 NA TRBJ2-7 TRBV12-3/TRBV12-4 TGTGCCAGCTCATCGCGAGCGGGTACCTACGAGCAGTACTTC CASSSRAGTYEQYF
few 13 NA TRBJ1-2 TRBV19 TGTGCCAGTAGTATCGGGAGGGCGGCTGGCTACACCTTC CASSIGRAAGYTF
NA 15 NA TRBJ2-1 TRBV10-3 TGTGCCATCAACTCGCTTAAAAGCTCCTACAATGAGCAGTTCTTC CAINSLKSSYNEQFF
few 14 NA TRBJ2-7 TRBV19 TGTGCCAGTAGTATAGGGGTCAGCGCCTACGAGCAGTACTTC CASSIGVSAYEQYF
NA 15 TRBD2 TRBJ2-3 TRBV10-3 TGTGCCATCAGTGGTACTAGCGGGGTAGGAGATACGCAGTATTTT CAISGTSGVGDTQYF
few 15 NA TRBJ2-2 TRBV5-1 TGCGCCAGCAGCCCGGACCCTAAGGACACCGGGGAGCTGTTTTTT CASSPDPKDTGELFF
NA 15 NA TRBJ2-6 TRBV25-1 TGTGCCAGCAGCCGGGACGCCTATGGGGCCAACGTCCTGACTTTC CASSRDAYGANVLTF
NA 14 TRBD1 TRBJ1-5 TRBV5-1 TGCGCCAGCAGCTTCACACAGGGGGATCAGCCCCAGCATTTT CASSFTQGDQPQHF
NA 16 TRBD1 TRBJ2-7 TRBV5-1 TGCGCCAGCAGCTTAGGACAGGGCAGGAAAACCTACGAGCAGTACTTC CASSLGQGRKTYEQYF
NA 12 NA TRBJ2-7 TRBV5-1 TGCGCCAGCAGCAAGGGACACCCAGAGCAGTACTTC CASSKGHPEQYF
NA 14 NA TRBJ1-2 TRBV11-2 TGTGCCAGCAGCTCCCTCAGGAAGAACTATGGCTACACCTTC CASSSLRKNYGYTF
NA 16 TRBD2 TRBJ2-1 TRBV15 TGTGCCACCAGCAGATCACTAGCGGGAGCGTTTAATGAGCAGTTCTTC CATSRSLAGAFNEQFF
NA 13 NA TRBJ2-1 TRBV15 TGTGCCACCAGTCGCGGACGCTACAATGAGCAGTTCTTC CATSRGRYNEQFF
NA 15 NA TRBJ2-7 TRBV7-9 TGTGCCAGCAGCCGGACCCAAGAAAGACCCTACGAGCAGTACTTC CASSRTQERPYEQYF
NA 15 NA TRBJ2-7 TRBV7-9 TGTGCCAGCAGCCCCCGGGACGCGAGGGGCTACGAGCAGTACTTC CASSPRDARGYEQYF
few 15 NA TRBJ2-3 TRBV9 TGTGCCAGCAGCGTAGAAGGTAGAGGGGGGGATACGCAGTATTTT CASSVEGRGGDTQYF
NA 15 NA TRBJ2-5 TRBV6-1 TGTGCCAGCAGTGAGGGGCCGTCGACTCAAGAGACCCAGTACTTC CASSEGPSTQETQYF
NA 14 NA TRBJ2-3 TRBV29-1 TGCAGCGTTGTTAGGGGCGCGGGCACAGATACGCAGTATTTT CSVVRGAGTDTQYF
NA 14 NA TRBJ1-1 TRBV27 TGTGCCAGCTCCGAGGGCAGGACGTACACTGAAGCTTTCTTT CASSEGRTYTEAFF
many 11 TRBD1 TRBJ1-1 TRBV2 TGTGCCAGCAGAAACAGGGGGGAAGCTTTCTTT CASRNRGEAFF
few 12 NA TRBJ2-1 TRBV11-2 TGTGCCAGCGGGGTGAGGGACAATGAGCAGTTCTTC CASGVRDNEQFF
NA 15 TRBD1 TRBJ2-1 TRBV29-1 TGCAGCGTTGGGGCTTCGGGACAGTTCTACAATGAGCAGTTCTTC CSVGASGQFYNEQFF
NA 11 NA TRBJ2-1 TRBV10-3 TGTGTGGTACGGGGATTCAATGAGCAGTTCTTC CVVRGFNEQFF
NA 15 NA TRBJ2-3 TRBV20-1 TGCAGTGCTAGCTCTCAGACGGCTAGCACAGATACGCAGTATTTT CSASSQTASTDTQYF
many 14 TRBD1 TRBJ2-7 TRBV12-3/TRBV12-4 TGTGCCAGCAGTCATAGGGACAGAGACTACGAGCAGTACTTC CASSHRDRDYEQYF
few 13 NA TRBJ2-7 TRBV5-1 TGCGCCAGCAGCTTTGGAGCTGGAAACGAGCAGTACTTC CASSFGAGNEQYF
few 14 NA TRBJ2-7 TRBV6-5 TGTGCCAGCAGTTATACCGAGGGAGAAGGCGAGCAGTACTTC CASSYTEGEGEQYF
few 12 NA TRBJ2-3 TRBV29-1 TGCAGCGTTGAGGCCCGCACAGATACGCAGTATTTT CSVEARTDTQYF
few 14 NA TRBJ2-7 TRBV9 TGTGCCAGCAGCCCTGGCTTCGGCCCCTACGAGCAGTACTTC CASSPGFGPYEQYF
few 15 NA TRBJ2-7 TRBV3-1 TGTGCCAGCAGCCAACCGGGTCCACTAGCCTACGAGCAGTACTTC CASSQPGPLAYEQYF
NA 16 TRBD2 TRBJ2-2 TRBV5-1 TGCGCCAGCAGCCGCACGGGGCTAGCGGGGTCCGGGGAGCTGTTTTTT CASSRTGLAGSGELFF
NA 16 TRBD2 TRBJ2-7 TRBV2 TGTGCCACCGCCCATAGCGGGATAACAGCGATAGACGAGCAGTACTTC CATAHSGITAIDEQYF
NA 18 TRBD2 TRBJ2-3 TRBV11-1 TGTGCCAGCAGCTCGATGGCTAGCGGGAGGGAAAGCACAGATACGCAGTATTTT CASSSMASGRESTDTQYF
many 16 NA TRBJ2-7 TRBV29-1 TGCAGCGTTGTGGGAAGAGAGGGGACGGTGACCTACGAGCAGTACTTC CSVVGREGTVTYEQYF
once 13 NA TRBJ2-7 TRBV20-1 TGCAGTGCTAGGTGGGACGGTGCCTACGAGCAGTACTTC CSARWDGAYEQYF
many 12 NA TRBJ2-7 TRBV7-9 TGTGCCAGCAGTTCTCAGGGCTACGAGCAGTACTTC CASSSQGYEQYF
NA 16 TRBD1 TRBJ1-1 TRBV12-3/TRBV12-4 TGTGCCAGCAGTTTAGGGGACAGGGCTGGGGGCACTGAAGCTTTCTTT CASSLGDRAGGTEAFF
few 16 TRBD2 TRBJ2-3 TRBV5-1 TGCGCCAGCAGCTTGGCCGGGACTAGCGGTACAGATACGCAGTATTTT CASSLAGTSGTDTQYF
NA 13 NA TRBJ1-1 TRBV20-1 TGCAGTGCTCCCTTGTTTTTGAACACTGAAGCTTTCTTT CSAPLFLNTEAFF
NA 10 NA TRBJ2-5 TRBV20-1 TGCAGTGCTAGGGGATATGGTTGGCACTTC CSARGYGWHF
NA 13 NA TRBJ1-1 TRBV7-7 TGTGCTAGCAGCTTAATCTGGGGGTCTGAAGCTTTCTTT CASSLIWGSEAFF
few 14 TRBD2 TRBJ2-7 TRBV10-3 TGTGCCATCAGGGAGTATAGCGGGGGGGGCGAGCAGTACTTC CAIREYSGGGEQYF
few 15 NA TRBJ1-1 TRBV7-9 TGTGCCAGCAGCTCCTCGGGGCCCATGAACACTGAAGCTTTCTTT CASSSSGPMNTEAFF
NA 13 TRBD2 TRBJ2-1 TRBV7-2 TGTGCCAGCAGTTCCAGCGGGAGGGACGAGCAGTTCTTC CASSSSGRDEQFF
many 14 TRBD2 TRBJ2-7 TRBV6-2/TRBV6-3 TGTGCCAGCAGTTACTCGACTAGCGCCTACGAGCAGTACTTC CASSYSTSAYEQYF
NA 12 NA TRBJ1-1 TRBV6-5 TGTGCCAGCAGGCACAGGTCTGGTGAAGCTTTCTTT CASRHRSGEAFF
NA 16 NA TRBJ1-5 TRBV6-1 TGTGCCAGCAGCCTGCCGCGAGGATATAGCAATCAGCCCCAGCATTTT CASSLPRGYSNQPQHF